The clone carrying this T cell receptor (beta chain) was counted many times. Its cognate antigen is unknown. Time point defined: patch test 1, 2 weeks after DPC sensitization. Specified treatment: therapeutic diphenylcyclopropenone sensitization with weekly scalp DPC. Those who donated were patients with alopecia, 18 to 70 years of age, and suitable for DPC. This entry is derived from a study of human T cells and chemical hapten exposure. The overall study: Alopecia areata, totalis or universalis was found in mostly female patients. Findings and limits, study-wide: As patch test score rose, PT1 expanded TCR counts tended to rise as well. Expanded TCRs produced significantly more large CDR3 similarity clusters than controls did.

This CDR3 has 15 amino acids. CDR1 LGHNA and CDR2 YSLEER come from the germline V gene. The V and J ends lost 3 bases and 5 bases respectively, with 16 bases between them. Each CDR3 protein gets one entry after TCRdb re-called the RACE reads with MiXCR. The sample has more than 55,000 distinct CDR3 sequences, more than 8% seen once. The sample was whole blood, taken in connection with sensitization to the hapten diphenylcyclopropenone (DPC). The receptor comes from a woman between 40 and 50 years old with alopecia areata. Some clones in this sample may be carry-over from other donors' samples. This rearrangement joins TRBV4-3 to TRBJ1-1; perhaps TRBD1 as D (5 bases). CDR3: CASSQGEVWGTEAFF. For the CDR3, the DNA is TGCGCCAGCAGCCAGGGGGAGGTTTGGGGGACTGAAGCTTTCTTT.